The rows below give T cell receptor beta chains drawn from one sample of a study of T cells after yellow fever vaccination. TCRdb analysed the 5' RACE reads with MiXCR anew, one entry per CDR3 protein. The sample holds 300,000 to 400,000 distinct CDR3 sequences, 12% seen once. The source was CD4+ T cells sorted from PBMCs, collected 15 days after the yellow fever booster vaccination. Receptor source: a man aged 18 to 29 who received the YFV17D yellow fever vaccine. The CDR3 runs from the conserved cysteine through the conserved F or W. D genes are given only for firm matches. Size tells how often a clone was seen (once, few, many) or the class of an expanded clone, and some rows leave it out.

cdr3_aa: CASSLPGGGTYNEQFF
cdr3_nt: TGTGCCAGCAGTTTGCCAGGGGGTGGTACCTACAATGAGCAGTTCTTC
clone_size: few
d_call: TRBD1
cdr3_length: 16
j_call: TRBJ2-1
v_call: TRBV25-1

cdr3_aa: CASKRHRDRGFYEQYF
cdr3_nt: TGTGCCAGCAAGCGACACCGGGACAGGGGTTTTTACGAGCAGTACTTC
clone_size: few
d_call: TRBD1
cdr3_length: 16
j_call: TRBJ2-7
v_call: TRBV12-3/TRBV12-4

cdr3_aa: CATTRHHTKGYNEQFF
cdr3_nt: TGTGCCACCACAAGACATCACACAAAGGGGTACAATGAGCAGTTCTTC
clone_size: -
d_call: -
cdr3_length: 16
j_call: TRBJ2-1
v_call: TRBV25-1

cdr3_aa: CASSTAGTGLGDTQYF
cdr3_nt: TGCGCCAGCAGCACCGCCGGGACAGGCCTTGGAGATACGCAGTATTTT
clone_size: few
d_call: TRBD1
cdr3_length: 16
j_call: TRBJ2-3
v_call: TRBV5-1

cdr3_aa: CASQQGSETQYF
cdr3_nt: TGTGCCAGTCAACAGGGATCAGAGACCCAGTACTTC
clone_size: few
d_call: -
cdr3_length: 12
j_call: TRBJ2-5
v_call: TRBV6-1

cdr3_aa: CASSQEWGTGGETQYF
cdr3_nt: TGTGCCAGCAGCCAAGAATGGGGGACAGGAGGGGAGACCCAGTACTTC
clone_size: -
d_call: TRBD1
cdr3_length: 16
j_call: TRBJ2-5
v_call: TRBV3-1

cdr3_aa: CASSRNRGDYQETQYF
cdr3_nt: TGTGCCAGCTCACGAAATCGAGGAGACTACCAAGAGACCCAGTACTTC
clone_size: -
d_call: -
cdr3_length: 16
j_call: TRBJ2-5
v_call: TRBV18

cdr3_aa: CASARGGLGDGQFF
cdr3_nt: TGCGCCAGCGCAAGGGGGGGCCTGGGCGATGGGCAGTTCTTC
clone_size: -
d_call: -
cdr3_length: 14
j_call: TRBJ2-1
v_call: TRBV5-1

cdr3_aa: CASSLGGDRDEQYF
cdr3_nt: TGTGCCAGCAGCTTAGGTGGGGACAGGGATGAGCAGTACTTC
clone_size: -
d_call: TRBD1
cdr3_length: 14
j_call: TRBJ2-7
v_call: TRBV7-9

cdr3_aa: CASSLEWGNYGYTF
cdr3_nt: TGCGCCAGCAGCTTAGAATGGGGGAACTATGGCTACACCTTC
clone_size: few
d_call: -
cdr3_length: 14
j_call: TRBJ1-2
v_call: TRBV5-1

cdr3_aa: CASSEYGGVTGELFF
cdr3_nt: TGTGCCAGCAGTGAATACGGGGGGGTAACCGGGGAGCTGTTTTTT
clone_size: few
d_call: TRBD2
cdr3_length: 15
j_call: TRBJ2-2
v_call: TRBV25-1

cdr3_aa: CASSLDQGGVGTQYF
cdr3_nt: TGCGCCAGCAGCTTGGACCAGGGCGGGGTTGGGACCCAGTACTTC
clone_size: -
d_call: -
cdr3_length: 15
j_call: TRBJ2-5
v_call: TRBV5-1

cdr3_aa: CASSRDRLNEKLFF
cdr3_nt: TGTGCCAGCAGCCGGGACAGACTTAATGAAAAACTGTTTTTT
clone_size: many
d_call: TRBD1
cdr3_length: 14
j_call: TRBJ1-4
v_call: TRBV7-8

cdr3_aa: CASSTSGTASNQPQHF
cdr3_nt: TGTGCCAGCAGTACCTCCGGGACAGCTAGCAATCAGCCCCAGCATTTT
clone_size: -
d_call: TRBD1
cdr3_length: 16
j_call: TRBJ1-5
v_call: TRBV6-1

cdr3_aa: CASSDLGAGFNQPQHF
cdr3_nt: TGTGCCAGTAGTGACCTGGGGGCGGGCTTCAATCAGCCCCAGCATTTT
clone_size: -
d_call: -
cdr3_length: 16
j_call: TRBJ1-5
v_call: TRBV19

cdr3_aa: CASSWDYETDTQYF
cdr3_nt: TGTGCCAGCAGTTGGGACTATGAAACAGATACGCAGTATTTT
clone_size: -
d_call: TRBD2
cdr3_length: 14
j_call: TRBJ2-3
v_call: TRBV11-2

cdr3_aa: CATSDPGTGDSPRELFF
cdr3_nt: TGTGCCACCAGTGATCCCGGGACAGGGGATTCCCCCCGGGAGCTGTTTTTT
clone_size: many
d_call: TRBD1
cdr3_length: 17
j_call: TRBJ2-2
v_call: TRBV24-1

cdr3_aa: CAIREPSRGGETQYF
cdr3_nt: TGTGCCATCAGGGAACCTAGCAGGGGAGGCGAGACCCAGTACTTC
clone_size: -
d_call: -
cdr3_length: 15
j_call: TRBJ2-5
v_call: TRBV10-3

cdr3_aa: CASSLGGGQGTDTQYF
cdr3_nt: TGTGCCAGCAGTTTAGGGGGGGGACAGGGAACAGATACGCAGTATTTT
clone_size: few
d_call: TRBD1
cdr3_length: 16
j_call: TRBJ2-3
v_call: TRBV12-3/TRBV12-4

cdr3_aa: CASSHSMWGDTLNQPQHF
cdr3_nt: TGTGCCAGCAGCCACTCCATGTGGGGGGATACTCTCAATCAGCCCCAGCATTTT
clone_size: -
d_call: -
cdr3_length: 18
j_call: TRBJ1-5
v_call: TRBV7-9

cdr3_aa: CASSLAPGLGYTF
cdr3_nt: TGCGCCAGCAGCTTGGCTCCGGGGCTTGGCTACACCTTC
clone_size: -
d_call: -
cdr3_length: 13
j_call: TRBJ1-2
v_call: TRBV5-1

cdr3_aa: CASSSSGWGGRETQYF
cdr3_nt: TGTGCCAGCAGTTCGTCGGGGTGGGGGGGCCGCGAGACCCAGTACTTC
clone_size: few
d_call: -
cdr3_length: 16
j_call: TRBJ2-5
v_call: TRBV7-2

cdr3_aa: CASSLRQGGFNGELFF
cdr3_nt: TGTGCCAGCAGCTTACGACAGGGTGGCTTCAACGGGGAGCTGTTTTTT
clone_size: few
d_call: TRBD1
cdr3_length: 16
j_call: TRBJ2-2
v_call: TRBV7-9

cdr3_aa: CASSPRSRQGRDEQFF
cdr3_nt: TGTGCCAGCAGCCCGCGAAGCCGACAGGGAAGAGACGAGCAGTTCTTC
clone_size: -
d_call: TRBD1
cdr3_length: 16
j_call: TRBJ2-1
v_call: TRBV7-2

cdr3_aa: CASSSGTGVSGNQPQHF
cdr3_nt: TGTGCCAGCAGCTCCGGGACAGGGGTATCGGGCAATCAGCCCCAGCATTTT
clone_size: few
d_call: TRBD1
cdr3_length: 17
j_call: TRBJ1-5
v_call: TRBV6-6

cdr3_aa: CSVEGQSDQYF
cdr3_nt: TGCAGCGTTGAAGGTCAGTCGGACCAGTACTTC
clone_size: few
d_call: -
cdr3_length: 11
j_call: TRBJ2-5
v_call: TRBV29-1

cdr3_aa: CASSPGLAITKYF
cdr3_nt: TGCGCCAGCAGCCCCGGACTAGCGATTACAAAGTATTTT
clone_size: few
d_call: TRBD2
cdr3_length: 13
j_call: TRBJ2-3
v_call: TRBV4-1

cdr3_aa: CASAPGRNSPLHF
cdr3_nt: TGCGCCAGCGCCCCAGGCCGTAATTCACCCCTCCACTTT
clone_size: -
d_call: -
cdr3_length: 13
j_call: TRBJ1-6
v_call: TRBV10-2

cdr3_aa: CSAGGGGGTDTQYF
cdr3_nt: TGCAGCGCTGGGGGAGGCGGGGGCACAGATACGCAGTATTTT
clone_size: few
d_call: -
cdr3_length: 14
j_call: TRBJ2-3
v_call: TRBV29-1

cdr3_aa: CATSRGGAANYEQYF
cdr3_nt: TGTGCCACCAGCAGAGGGGGGGCAGCTAATTACGAGCAGTACTTC
clone_size: few
d_call: -
cdr3_length: 15
j_call: TRBJ2-7
v_call: TRBV15

cdr3_aa: CASSQVPGLAGVPGQYF
cdr3_nt: TGTGCCAGCAGCCAAGTGCCGGGACTAGCGGGGGTCCCAGGGCAGTATTTT
clone_size: -
d_call: TRBD2
cdr3_length: 17
j_call: TRBJ2-3
v_call: TRBV3-1

cdr3_aa: CASSVERGGDNEQFF
cdr3_nt: TGTGCCAGCAGCGTAGAACGGGGGGGCGATAATGAGCAGTTCTTC
clone_size: few
d_call: TRBD2
cdr3_length: 15
j_call: TRBJ2-1
v_call: TRBV9

cdr3_aa: CASSTGTAITGELFF
cdr3_nt: TGTGCCAGCAGTACCGGGACCGCAATAACCGGGGAGCTGTTTTTT
clone_size: -
d_call: -
cdr3_length: 15
j_call: TRBJ2-2
v_call: TRBV6-6

cdr3_aa: CASSQESAYNEQFF
cdr3_nt: TGCGCCAGCAGCCAAGAATCGGCCTACAATGAGCAGTTCTTC
clone_size: -
d_call: -
cdr3_length: 14
j_call: TRBJ2-1
v_call: TRBV4-3

cdr3_aa: CASSLRSENSPLHF
cdr3_nt: TGTGCCAGCAGCTTAAGATCCGAAAACTCACCCCTCCACTTT
clone_size: -
d_call: -
cdr3_length: 14
j_call: TRBJ1-6
v_call: TRBV7-3

cdr3_aa: CSVNGDPQHF
cdr3_nt: TGCAGTGTTAATGGGGATCCCCAGCATTTT
clone_size: few
d_call: -
cdr3_length: 10
j_call: TRBJ1-5
v_call: TRBV20-1

cdr3_aa: CSARALRGYTF
cdr3_nt: TGCAGTGCTAGGGCCCTTCGTGGCTACACCTTC
clone_size: -
d_call: -
cdr3_length: 11
j_call: TRBJ1-2
v_call: TRBV20-1

cdr3_aa: CASSPRQGSTYEQYF
cdr3_nt: TGTGCCAGCAGCCCCCGACAGGGATCCACCTACGAGCAGTACTTC
clone_size: few
d_call: TRBD1
cdr3_length: 15
j_call: TRBJ2-7
v_call: TRBV7-2

cdr3_aa: CSVDDGTGVNGYTF
cdr3_nt: TGCAGCGTTGATGACGGGACAGGGGTAAATGGCTACACCTTC
clone_size: few
d_call: TRBD1
cdr3_length: 14
j_call: TRBJ1-2
v_call: TRBV29-1

cdr3_aa: CASSFRGFAQYF
cdr3_nt: TGTGCCAGCAGTTTCAGAGGGTTCGCGCAGTATTTT
clone_size: few
d_call: -
cdr3_length: 12
j_call: TRBJ2-3
v_call: TRBV28

cdr3_aa: CASSLVQVLRRTPPTYTQYF
cdr3_nt: TGTGCCAGCAGCTTAGTTCAGGTCTTGAGGCGGACACCCCCCACCTATACGCAGTATTTT
clone_size: few
d_call: -
cdr3_length: 20
j_call: TRBJ2-3
v_call: TRBV7-9

cdr3_aa: CASSIYNEQFF
cdr3_nt: TGTGCCAGCAGCATTTACAATGAGCAGTTCTTC
clone_size: many
d_call: -
cdr3_length: 11
j_call: TRBJ2-1
v_call: TRBV7-2

cdr3_aa: CASSGTFAQPQHF
cdr3_nt: TGTGCCAGCTCCGGGACATTTGCTCAGCCCCAGCATTTT
clone_size: many
d_call: -
cdr3_length: 13
j_call: TRBJ1-5
v_call: TRBV7-9

cdr3_aa: CASSPSYGGGGYEQYF
cdr3_nt: TGTGCCAGCTCACCCTCTTACGGGGGGGGCGGCTACGAGCAGTACTTC
clone_size: -
d_call: TRBD2
cdr3_length: 16
j_call: TRBJ2-7
v_call: TRBV18

cdr3_aa: CASSGRQGWVDTQYF
cdr3_nt: TGCGCCAGCAGCGGTCGACAGGGGTGGGTAGATACGCAGTATTTT
clone_size: few
d_call: TRBD1
cdr3_length: 15
j_call: TRBJ2-3
v_call: TRBV5-1

cdr3_aa: CSARSGGVETQYF
cdr3_nt: TGCAGTGCTAGATCCGGGGGAGTGGAGACCCAGTACTTC
clone_size: few
d_call: -
cdr3_length: 13
j_call: TRBJ2-5
v_call: TRBV20-1

cdr3_aa: CSASGNQPQHF
cdr3_nt: TGCAGTGCTAGCGGGAATCAGCCCCAGCATTTT
clone_size: -
d_call: -
cdr3_length: 11
j_call: TRBJ1-5
v_call: TRBV20-1

cdr3_aa: CASSMMGRDTQYF
cdr3_nt: TGTGCCAGTAGTATGATGGGGCGCGATACGCAGTATTTT
clone_size: -
d_call: -
cdr3_length: 13
j_call: TRBJ2-3
v_call: TRBV19